The entry below gives a single T cell receptor (beta chain) sequence along with its context. Its antigen is still unknown. The sample comes from a study of radiotherapy plus CTLA-4 blockade in lung cancer. Study-wide results and limits: Alongside interferon-beta, early blood T cell clone dynamics were reportedly the best predictor of response. Radiotherapy with ipilimumab was followed by blood expansion of tumor-derived clones.

Germline values: CDR1 LGHNA, CDR2 YSLEER. The length of the CDR3 is 12 residues. Trimming cost V 1 base and J 11 bases; bases outside gene matches: 3. Assay used: immunoSEQ multiplex PCR; TCRdb lists only in-frame clones, some missing. The table includes tens of thousands of clones, around 75% detected once. The clonotype comes from a human donor with non-small cell lung cancer who had a complete response to radiotherapy plus ipilimumab. The genes are TRBV4-3 and TRBJ1-1; 8 bases are a match to TRBD1. The material was peripheral blood, obtained from a patient treated with radiotherapy plus ipilimumab. CDR3: CASSQVRGRAFF. As DNA, the CDR3 is TGCGCCAGCAGCCAAGTCAGGGGGCGGGCTTTCTTT.